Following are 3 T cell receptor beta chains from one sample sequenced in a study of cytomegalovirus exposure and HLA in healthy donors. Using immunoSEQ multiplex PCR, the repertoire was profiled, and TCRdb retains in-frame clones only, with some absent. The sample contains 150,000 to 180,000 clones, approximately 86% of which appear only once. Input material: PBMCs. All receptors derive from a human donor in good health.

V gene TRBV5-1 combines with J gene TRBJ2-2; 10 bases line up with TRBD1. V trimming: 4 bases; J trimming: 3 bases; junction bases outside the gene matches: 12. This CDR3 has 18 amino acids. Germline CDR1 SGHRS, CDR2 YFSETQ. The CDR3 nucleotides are TGCGCCAGCAGCCCCGGACTGGGACAGGGGACTTACACCGGGGAGCTGTTTTTT. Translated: CASSPGLGQGTYTGELFF.

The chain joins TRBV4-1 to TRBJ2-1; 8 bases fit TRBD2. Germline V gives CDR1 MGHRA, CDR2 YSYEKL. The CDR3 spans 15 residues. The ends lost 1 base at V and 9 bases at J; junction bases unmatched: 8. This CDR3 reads CASSQVTTSVGEQFF. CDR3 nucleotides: TGCGCCAGCAGCCAAGTAACGACTAGCGTCGGTGAGCAGTTCTTC.

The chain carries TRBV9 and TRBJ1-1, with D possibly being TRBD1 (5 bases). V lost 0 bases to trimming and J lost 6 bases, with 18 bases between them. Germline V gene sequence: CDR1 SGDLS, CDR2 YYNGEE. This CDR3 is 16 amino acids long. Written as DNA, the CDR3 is TGTGCCAGCAGCGTAGCGCCGGCAGGGTCATTCGCTGAAGCTTTCTTT. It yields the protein CASSVAPAGSFAEAFF.